The source of this T cell receptor beta chain is a study of blood T cell repertoires in COVID-19. As for the study in general: COVID-19 samples collected from the United States, Italy and Spain covered acute and convalescent phases. PBMCs, B-cell-depleted T cells, or T cells provided the cDNA or gDNA that made up the material.

Methods used by the authors: Quantification of nucleated cells was approximated via reference gene primer amplification. Some clones are missing from TCRdb's copy, which holds only in-frame ones; the method was immunoSEQ multiplex PCR. V and J calls and clone size are as listed in that table; D and trimming were resolved from the DNA. This table has about 480,000 clones, 89% appearing once. V was trimmed by 2 bases and J by 2 bases, leaving 15 bases between them. Looked up from germline, CDR1 is SGHTA and CDR2 is FQGNSA. The CDR3 spans 16 residues. The specimen was peripheral blood. The source is a man younger than 30 with COVID-19, enrolled during active disease. This rearrangement joins TRBV7-2 to TRBJ1-2, with D possibly TRBD1 on 5 matching bases. The CDR3 protein is CASSLTGPNPNYGYTF. CDR3 DNA sequence: TGTGCCAGCAGCTTAACAGGACCCAACCCCAACTATGGCTACACCTTC.